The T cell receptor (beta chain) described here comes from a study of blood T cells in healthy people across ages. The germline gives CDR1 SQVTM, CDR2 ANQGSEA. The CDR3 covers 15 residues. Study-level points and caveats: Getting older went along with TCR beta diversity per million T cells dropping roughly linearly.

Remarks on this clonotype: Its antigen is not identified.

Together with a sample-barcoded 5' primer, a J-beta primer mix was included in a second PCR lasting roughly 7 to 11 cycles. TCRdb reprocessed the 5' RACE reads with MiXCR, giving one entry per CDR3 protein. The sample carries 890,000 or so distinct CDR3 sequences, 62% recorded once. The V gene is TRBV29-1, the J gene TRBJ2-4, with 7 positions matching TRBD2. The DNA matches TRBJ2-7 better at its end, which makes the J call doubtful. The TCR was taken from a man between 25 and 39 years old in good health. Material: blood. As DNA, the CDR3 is TGCAGCGTTGCGGGAGGCTCGAGAGCATTCTACGAGCAGTACTTC. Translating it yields CSVAGGSRAFYEQYF.